Included here is one TCR beta chain sequence, with context. Its antigen is unknown. Per germline, CDR1 MNHNY and CDR2 SVGAGI (reference sequence). The CDR3 sequence is 13 residues long. The trim removed 6 bases at V and 8 bases at J, leaving 8 bases unmatched. The sample belongs to a study of cytomegalovirus exposure and HLA in healthy donors. Study-level background: The 110 or so validation repertoires used a platform that matched the one used for the approximately 670 first-cohort repertoires, as a later analysis reported. Overall study results and limits: Among TCR beta chains, those listed as cytomegalovirus-associated numbered about 150. Most TCR sequences proved rare, with some public TCRs found in many donors. Among the CMV-associated chains, three were confirmed in vitro as specific for CMV antigens.

Some clones are missing from TCRdb's copy, which holds only in-frame ones; the method was immunoSEQ multiplex PCR. Among more than 200,000 clones listed, about 90% were seen once. The sample consisted of PBMCs. The rearrangement links TRBV6-6 to TRBJ2-5; 8 nucleotides agree with TRBD2. The clonotype was recovered from a woman under 40 in good health and CMV-seronegative. The CDR3 region has the DNA TGTGCCAGCAGCCCGGTCGGGAGGGGAACCCAGTACTTC. It specifies CASSPVGRGTQYF.